This T cell receptor (beta chain) stems from a study of T cell responses to AZD1222 COVID-19 vaccine. The CDR3 spans 12 residues. The ends were cut back, 1 base at V and 10 bases at J, with 8 bases in the middle. Note on this clone: The target antigen is unknown.

The assay was immunoSEQ multiplex PCR, and TCRdb's table has in-frame clones only and misses some. The table shows more than 80,000 clones, with around 85% occurring only once. Study-wide results and limits: Within unmutated variant regions lay the reported targets of nearly half of spike-specific TCRs. Vaccine-associated CD4 TCRs spanned spike, dominant at 160-218 and 743-854.

The V and J genes are TRBV12-3 or TRBV12-4 and TRBJ1-3; weak D call: TRBD1 (5 bases). This clonotype was sampled from an adult who received the AZD1222 COVID-19 vaccine. The sample in question was peripheral blood, obtained 28 days after the second AZD1222 dose. The CDR3 DNA reads TGTGCCAGCAGTTTAGGATGGGGGACCATATATTTT. Its translation: CASSLGWGTIYF.